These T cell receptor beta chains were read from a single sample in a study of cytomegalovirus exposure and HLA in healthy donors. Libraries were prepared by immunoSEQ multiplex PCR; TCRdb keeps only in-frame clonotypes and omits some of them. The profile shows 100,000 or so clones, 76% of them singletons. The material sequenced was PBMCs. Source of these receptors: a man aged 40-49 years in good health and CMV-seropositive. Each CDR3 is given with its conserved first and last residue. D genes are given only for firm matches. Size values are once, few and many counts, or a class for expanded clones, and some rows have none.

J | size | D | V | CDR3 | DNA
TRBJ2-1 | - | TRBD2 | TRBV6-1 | CASSGRDYPPESSYNEQFF | TGTGCCAGCAGTGGTCGGGACTACCCCCCGGAGAGCTCCTACAATGAGCAGTTCTTC
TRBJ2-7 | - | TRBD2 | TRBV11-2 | CASSGFLAGGLEQYF | TGTGCCAGCAGCGGCTTTCTAGCGGGAGGGCTCGAGCAGTACTTC
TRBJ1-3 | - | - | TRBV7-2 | CASSPGWDTGNTIYF | TGTGCCAGCAGCCCGGGGTGGGATACTGGAAACACCATATATTTT
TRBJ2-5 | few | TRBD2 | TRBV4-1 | CASSQAGTSLRQETQYF | TGCGCCAGCAGCCAAGCCGGGACTAGCCTGCGTCAAGAGACCCAGTACTTC
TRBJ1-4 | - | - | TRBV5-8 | CASSLFGGPATNEKLFF | TGTGCCAGCAGCTTGTTCGGGGGGCCGGCAACTAATGAAAAACTGTTTTTT
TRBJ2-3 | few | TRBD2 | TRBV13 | CASSLGASGGATDTQYF | TGTGCCAGCAGCTTAGGCGCTAGCGGGGGGGCCACAGATACGCAGTATTTT
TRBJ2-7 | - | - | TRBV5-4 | CASSGGDKVASYEQYF | TGTGCCAGCAGCGGGGGGGACAAGGTGGCTTCCTACGAGCAGTACTTC
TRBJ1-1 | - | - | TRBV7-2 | CASSLTRGGNTEAFF | TGTGCCAGCAGCTTGACAAGGGGAGGGAACACTGAAGCTTTCTTT
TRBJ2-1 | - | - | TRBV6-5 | CASRTTYNEQFF | TGTGCCAGCAGGACAACCTACAATGAGCAGTTCTTC
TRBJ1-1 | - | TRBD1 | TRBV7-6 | CASTQTGWATEAFF | TGTGCCAGCACCCAGACAGGGTGGGCCACTGAAGCTTTCTTT
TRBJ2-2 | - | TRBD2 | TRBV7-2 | CASSLPLGLAFDTGELFF | TGTGCCAGCAGCTTACCCCTCGGACTAGCGTTTGATACCGGGGAGCTGTTTTTT
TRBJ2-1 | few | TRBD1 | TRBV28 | CASRINRGLNEQFF | TGTGCCAGCAGGATCAACAGGGGGCTCAATGAGCAGTTCTTC
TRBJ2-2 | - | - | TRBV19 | CASSIFYRSAGELFF | TGTGCCAGTAGTATATTCTACAGGTCCGCCGGGGAGCTGTTTTTT
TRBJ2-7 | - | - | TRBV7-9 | CASSLAPRGEQYF | TGTGCCAGCAGCTTAGCCCCCCGCGGCGAGCAGTACTTC
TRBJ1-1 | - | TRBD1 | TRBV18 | CASSSNRDSGAFF | TGTGCCAGCTCATCGAATCGGGACAGCGGCGCTTTCTTT
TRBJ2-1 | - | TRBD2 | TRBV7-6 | CASSLESPAGRAAEQFF | TGTGCCAGCAGCTTAGAAAGCCCCGCAGGGAGGGCCGCTGAGCAGTTCTTC
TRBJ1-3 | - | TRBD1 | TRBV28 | CASSLRTGSSGNTIYF | TGTGCCAGCAGTTTGCGGACAGGGAGCTCTGGAAACACCATATATTTT
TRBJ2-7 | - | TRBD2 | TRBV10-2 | CASGASYEQYF | TGCGCAAGCGGGGCCTCCTACGAGCAGTACTTC
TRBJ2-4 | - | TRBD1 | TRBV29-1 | CSVRGQKNSQYF | TGCAGCGTCCGGGGACAGAAAAACAGTCAGTACTTC
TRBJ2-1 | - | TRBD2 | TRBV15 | CATSREAGGYHNEQFF | TGTGCCACCAGCAGAGAAGCGGGGGGGTACCACAATGAGCAGTTCTTC
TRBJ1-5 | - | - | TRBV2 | CASRVTGMSNQPQHF | TGTGCCAGCAGGGTCACAGGGATGAGCAATCAGCCCCAGCATTTT
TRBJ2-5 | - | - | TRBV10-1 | CASSEGQRIQETQYF | TGCGCCAGCAGTGAAGGACAGCGAATCCAAGAGACCCAGTACTTC
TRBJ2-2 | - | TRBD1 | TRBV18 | CASSRGTGGNTGELFF | TGTGCCAGCTCACGCGGGACAGGGGGAAACACCGGGGAGCTGTTTTTT
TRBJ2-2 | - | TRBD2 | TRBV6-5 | CASRREAANTGELFF | TGTGCCAGCAGACGGGAGGCAGCTAACACCGGGGAGCTGTTTTTT
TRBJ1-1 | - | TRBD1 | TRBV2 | CASSETGAKNTEAFF | TGTGCCAGCAGTGAAACAGGGGCTAAGAACACTGAAGCTTTCTTT
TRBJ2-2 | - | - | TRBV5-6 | CASSWTVYTGELFF | TGTGCCAGCAGCTGGACAGTTTACACCGGGGAGCTGTTTTTT
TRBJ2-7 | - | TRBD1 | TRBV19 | CASSSGTGGLREQYF | TGTGCCAGTAGTTCCGGGACAGGGGGCTTGAGGGAGCAGTACTTC
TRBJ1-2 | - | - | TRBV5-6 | CASSFDGGFNYGYTF | TGTGCCAGCAGCTTTGACGGCGGCTTTAACTATGGCTACACCTTC
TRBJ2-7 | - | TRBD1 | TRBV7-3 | CASSLIGTENHEQYF | TGTGCCAGCAGCTTAATTGGGACAGAGAACCACGAGCAGTACTTC
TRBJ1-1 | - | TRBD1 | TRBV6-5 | CASSYGGGWNTEAFF | TGTGCCAGCAGTTACGGAGGGGGCTGGAACACTGAAGCTTTCTTT
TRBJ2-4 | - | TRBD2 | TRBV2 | CASSRDAGATNIQYF | TGTGCCAGCTCAAGAGATGCGGGAGCCACAAACATTCAGTACTTC
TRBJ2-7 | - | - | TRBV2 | CASSEEAYEQYF | TGTGCCAGCAGTGAGGAGGCCTACGAGCAGTACTTC
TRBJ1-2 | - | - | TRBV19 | CASRTQDSYYGYTF | TGTGCCAGTAGGACGCAAGATAGCTACTATGGCTACACCTTC
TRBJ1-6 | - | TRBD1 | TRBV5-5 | CASSFYGTVNSPLHF | TGTGCCAGCAGCTTCTATGGGACAGTCAATTCACCCCTCCACTTT
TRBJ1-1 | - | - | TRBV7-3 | CASSLSAGLGDTEAFF | TGTGCCAGCAGCTTATCGGCAGGGTTGGGTGACACTGAAGCTTTCTTT
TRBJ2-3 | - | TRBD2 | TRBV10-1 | CASSAHERGSTDTQYF | TGCGCCAGCAGTGCCCACGAGCGGGGGAGCACAGATACGCAGTATTTT
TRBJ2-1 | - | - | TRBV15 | CATSRDGWGLSSYNEQFF | TGTGCCACCAGCAGAGATGGATGGGGCTTGAGCTCCTACAATGAGCAGTTCTTC
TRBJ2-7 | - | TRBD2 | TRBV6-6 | CASTSLAGGSYEQYF | TGTGCCAGCACCTCACTAGCGGGGGGTTCCTACGAGCAGTACTTC
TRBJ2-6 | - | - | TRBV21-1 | CASSIPTVFDFSGANGLTF | TGTGCCAGCAGCATCCCGACAGTGTTTGATTTCTCTGGGGCCAACGGCCTGACTTTC
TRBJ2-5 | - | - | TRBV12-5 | CASGLAIGGEETQYF | TGTGCTAGTGGTTTGGCCATAGGAGGGGAAGAGACCCAGTACTTC
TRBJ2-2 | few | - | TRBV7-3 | CASSLMGGDNTGELFF | TGTGCCAGCAGCTTAATGGGCGGGGACAACACCGGGGAGCTGTTTTTT
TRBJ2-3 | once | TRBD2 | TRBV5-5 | CASSPTPSGSGTDTQYF | TGTGCCAGCAGCCCCACCCCTAGCGGGAGTGGCACAGATACGCAGTATTTT
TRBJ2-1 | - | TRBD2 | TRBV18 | CASSGLAGEGEQFF | TGTGCCAGCTCAGGACTAGCGGGAGAGGGTGAGCAGTTCTTC
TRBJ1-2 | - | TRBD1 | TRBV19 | CASSRQGANYGYTF | TGTGCCAGTAGTCGACAGGGGGCGAATTATGGCTACACCTTC
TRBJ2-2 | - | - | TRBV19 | CASSMRGNLGELFF | TGTGCCAGTAGTATGAGAGGGAACCTCGGGGAGCTGTTTTTT
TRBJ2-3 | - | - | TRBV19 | CASRRLSTDTQYF | TGTGCCAGTAGGCGACTTAGCACAGATACGCAGTATTTT
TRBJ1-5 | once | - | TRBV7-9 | CASSSGSGVQPQHF | TGTGCCAGCAGCTCAGGATCAGGGGTGCAGCCCCAGCATTTT
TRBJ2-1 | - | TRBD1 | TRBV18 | CASWTGGNEQFF | TGTGCCAGCTGGACAGGGGGCAATGAGCAGTTCTTC
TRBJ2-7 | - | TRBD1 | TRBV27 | CASRTDRDSYEQYF | TGTGCCAGCAGAACAGACAGGGACTCCTACGAGCAGTACTTC
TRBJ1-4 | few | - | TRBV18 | CASSLGQATEKLFF | TGTGCCAGCTCATTGGGGCAGGCTACTGAAAAACTGTTTTTT
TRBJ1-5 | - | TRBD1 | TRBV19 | CASSIDQWDRGHQQPQHF | TGTGCCAGTAGTATAGATCAATGGGACAGGGGGCACCAGCAGCCCCAGCATTTT
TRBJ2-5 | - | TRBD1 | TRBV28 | CASSLMDRVAQYF | TGTGCCAGCAGTTTAATGGACAGGGTGGCCCAGTACTTC
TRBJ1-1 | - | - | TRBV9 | CASSVGGGVSTEAFF | TGTGCCAGCAGCGTAGGAGGAGGGGTGAGCACTGAAGCTTTCTTT